The source of this TCR beta chain is a study of cytomegalovirus exposure and HLA in healthy donors. The overall study: In a previous analysis, around 120 million unique TCR beta sequences were found from 170 million or so T cells. Study-wide findings and caveats: It was only CMV serostatus that was available as immune exposure information. Cytomegalovirus-associated status was assigned to roughly 160 TCR beta chains. Across donors, sequencing depth was assumed by presence/absence analyses to be roughly uniform.

About this clone itself: The antigen is unknown.

V was pared by 7 bases and J by 4 bases, with 8 bases between. CDR1 is SNHLY and CDR2 is FYNNEI in the germline V gene. This CDR3 comprises 11 residues. PCR involved 60 Vbeta and 13 Jbeta primers. Sequencing was performed with immunoSEQ multiplex PCR; in TCRdb, only in-frame clones are kept and a portion is missing. The sample yields some 100,000 clones, 75% to 90% seen once. The J gene is TRBJ2-7, the V gene TRBV2, with a tentative D call TRBD2 (5 bases). The receptor was isolated from a man aged 25 to 40 in good health and CMV-seronegative. Sequenced: PBMCs. CDR3: CASTGSYEQYF. The CDR3 region has the DNA TGTGCCAGCACGGGGTCGTACGAGCAGTACTTC.